This entry describes one T cell receptor (beta chain). Its target antigen remains unknown. Base-call qualities are not available, and no considerably larger clone is one nucleotide away. This sample is part of a study of cytomegalovirus exposure and HLA in healthy donors (dated by TCRdb to about 2017). About the study as a whole: A later analysis indicated that the 130 or so validation repertoires were generated on the platform also employed for the approximately 700 repertoires of the first cohort. Along with the approximately 600-subject first cohort, a separate validation cohort of some 130 different subjects was used. The study combined high-throughput TCR immunosequencing, statistical association of individual TCRs with disease status, and machine learning to predict cytomegalovirus infection status. The study aimed to test whether cataloging public T cell receptors could reveal signatures of past pathogen exposure. Points the paper makes about the study in general: Across donors, most TCR sequences were observed very rarely, whereas some public TCRs were present in many individuals. In the study, approximately 150 TCR beta chains were listed as associated with cytomegalovirus. In vitro tests confirmed that a few of the cytomegalovirus-associated TCR beta chains recognize cytomegalovirus antigens. Cytomegalovirus status was reported to be diagnosed by the classifier with high specificity and sensitivity in both the original and validation cohorts. A later analysis lacked HLA typing for the validation cohort, so it scored co-occurrence in that cohort across all 110 or so repertoires. A later analysis found that TCRs clustered in the first cohort also tended to co-occur in the roughly 120 validation repertoires, with 94% of cluster scores above 0. It was suggested by the authors that the approach could potentially be generalized to other disease states and immunological phenotypes.

V and J lose 5 bases and 2 bases, and a span of 10 bases separates them. The germline V gene encodes CDR1 SEHNR and CDR2 FQNEAQ (reference sequence). The CDR3 contains 14 residues, cysteine and phenylalanine counted. Only the CDR3 DNA is retained, 42 bases long and in frame from the first base. The library relied on the immunoSEQ multiplex PCR assay. On the authors' methods: A statistical classification framework was developed to diagnose cytomegalovirus status using the catalog of TCR beta chain sequences. TCRdb took this table from immuneACCESS and kept in-frame rearrangements with V and J called. Such tables lack part of the clones; where checked against another copy, unresolved V genes explain under half of the gap, and the rest is unexplained. The V and J calls and clone size come from that table; D and trimming were worked out from the DNA. The sample table records under 70,000 clones; around 89% of these occur just once. The top ten clonotypes cover over 1.5% of the sample.

Separate from the roughly 700-subject first cohort, the validation cohort of 90 to 150 subjects was the group to which the donors belonged. Recombination connected TRBV7-9 to TRBJ2-1; the D segment could be TRBD2, given 5 matching bases. The sample taken for sequencing was PBMCs. This TCR came from a woman under 30 in good health and CMV-seronegative. The nucleotides read TGTGCCAGCAGCCCCCGGGAAACCTACAATGAGCAGTTCTTC. This translates into CASSPRETYNEQFF.